This T cell receptor beta chain comes out of a study of response to subunit inactivated influenza vaccine. Study-level findings and limits: The authors proposed limited new T cell recruitment per seasonal influenza vaccination.

This clonotype has more than one count but fewer than ten. Antigen unknown. V was trimmed by 4 bases and J by 2 bases, leaving 16 bases between them. The CDR3 extends over 15 amino acids. CDR1 and CDR2 from the germline V gene are SGDLS and YYNGEE. TCRdb re-called the RT-PCR reads through MiXCR, storing one row per CDR3 protein. The table shows hundreds of thousands of distinct CDR3 sequences, with roughly 14% occurring only once. This chain connects TRBV9 to TRBJ2-7; D is undetermined. This material consisted of PBMCs from blood, taken 14 to 15 days before vaccination. This clonotype was sampled from a man aged 45-60 years who received an inactivated influenza vaccine. In DNA, the CDR3 is TGTGCCAGCAGCCACGGGTCCGCGCGACCCTACGAGCAGTACTTC. The encoded protein is CASSHGSARPYEQYF.